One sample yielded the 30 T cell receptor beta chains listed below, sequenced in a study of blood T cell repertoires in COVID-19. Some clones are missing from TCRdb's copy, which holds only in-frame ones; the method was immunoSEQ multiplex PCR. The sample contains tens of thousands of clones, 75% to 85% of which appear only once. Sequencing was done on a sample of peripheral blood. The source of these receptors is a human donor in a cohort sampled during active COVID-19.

This CDR3 reads CSVDLAGVADTQYF. In DNA form, the CDR3 reads TGCAGCGTGGACCTAGCGGGAGTTGCCGATACGCAGTATTTT. The rearrangement links TRBV29-1 to TRBJ2-3, with TRBD2 matching over 10 bases. CDR1 and CDR2 from the germline V gene are SQVTM and ANQGSEA. The trim removed 6 bases at V and 6 bases at J, leaving 9 bases unmatched. This CDR3 has 14 residues.

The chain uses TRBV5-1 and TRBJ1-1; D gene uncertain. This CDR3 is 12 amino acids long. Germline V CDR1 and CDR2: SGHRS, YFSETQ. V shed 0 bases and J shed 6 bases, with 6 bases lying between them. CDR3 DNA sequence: TGCGCCAGCAGCTTGGATGGAGCTGAAGCTTTCTTT. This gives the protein CASSLDGAEAFF.

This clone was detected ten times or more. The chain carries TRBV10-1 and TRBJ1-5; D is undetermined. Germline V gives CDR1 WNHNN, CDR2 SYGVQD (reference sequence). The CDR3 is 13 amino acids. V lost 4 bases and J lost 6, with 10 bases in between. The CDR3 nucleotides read TGCGCCAGCAGTGGGAGTTTGGGTCAGCCCCAGCATTTT. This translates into CASSGSLGQPQHF.

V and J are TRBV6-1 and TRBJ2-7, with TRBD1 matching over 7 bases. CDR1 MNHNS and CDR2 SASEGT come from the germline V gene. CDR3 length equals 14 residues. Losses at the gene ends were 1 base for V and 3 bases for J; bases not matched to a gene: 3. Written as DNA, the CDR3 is TGTGCCAGCAGTGAAGTTGGGGACAGCTACGAGCAGTACTTC. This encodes CASSEVGDSYEQYF.

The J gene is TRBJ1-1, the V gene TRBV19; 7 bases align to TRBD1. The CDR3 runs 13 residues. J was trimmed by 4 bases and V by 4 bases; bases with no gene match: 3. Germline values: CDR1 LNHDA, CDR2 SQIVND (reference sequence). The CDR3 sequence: CASSNRGATEAFF. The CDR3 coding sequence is TGTGCCAGTAGTAACAGGGGAGCCACTGAAGCTTTCTTT.

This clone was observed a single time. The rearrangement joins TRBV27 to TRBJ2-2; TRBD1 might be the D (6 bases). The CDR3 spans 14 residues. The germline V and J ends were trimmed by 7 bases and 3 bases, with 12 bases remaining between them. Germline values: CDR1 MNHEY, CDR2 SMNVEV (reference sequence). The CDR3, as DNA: TGTGCCAGCACCCGGGACACAGACACCGGGGAGCTGTTTTTT. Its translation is CASTRDTDTGELFF.

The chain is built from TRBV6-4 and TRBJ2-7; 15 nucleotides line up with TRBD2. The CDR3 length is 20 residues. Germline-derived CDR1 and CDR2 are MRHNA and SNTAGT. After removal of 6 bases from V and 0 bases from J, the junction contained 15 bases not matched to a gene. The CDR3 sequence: CASSRPPGTSGRPNSYEQYF. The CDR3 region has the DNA TGTGCCAGCAGCCGTCCTCCCGGGACTAGCGGGAGGCCCAACTCCTACGAGCAGTACTTC.

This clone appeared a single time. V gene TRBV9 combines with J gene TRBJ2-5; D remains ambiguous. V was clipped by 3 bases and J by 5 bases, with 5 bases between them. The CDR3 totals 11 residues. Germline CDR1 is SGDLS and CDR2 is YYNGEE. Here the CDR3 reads CASSARETQYF. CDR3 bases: TGTGCCAGCAGCGCGCGGGAGACCCAGTACTTC.

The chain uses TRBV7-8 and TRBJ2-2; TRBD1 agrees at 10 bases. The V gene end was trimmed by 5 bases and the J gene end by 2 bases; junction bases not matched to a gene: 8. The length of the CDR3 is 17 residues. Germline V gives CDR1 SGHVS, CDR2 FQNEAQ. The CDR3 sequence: CASSLTGTGANTGELFF. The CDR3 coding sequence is TGTGCCAGCAGCCTCACCGGGACAGGGGCTAACACCGGGGAGCTGTTTTTT.

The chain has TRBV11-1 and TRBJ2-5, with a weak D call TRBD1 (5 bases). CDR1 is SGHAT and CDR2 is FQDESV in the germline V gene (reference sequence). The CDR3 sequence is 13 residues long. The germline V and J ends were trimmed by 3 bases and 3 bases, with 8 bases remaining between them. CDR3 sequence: CASSLGQKETQYF. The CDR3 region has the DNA TGTGCCAGCAGCTTGGGGCAGAAAGAGACCCAGTACTTC.

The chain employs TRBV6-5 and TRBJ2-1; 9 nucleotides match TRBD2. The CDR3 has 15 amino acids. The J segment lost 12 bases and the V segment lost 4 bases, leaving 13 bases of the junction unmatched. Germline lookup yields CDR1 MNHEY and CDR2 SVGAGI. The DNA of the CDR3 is TGTGCCAGCAGTTCTAGCGGGATTAGGGGGCGGGGGCAGTTCTTC. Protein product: CASSSSGIRGRGQFF.

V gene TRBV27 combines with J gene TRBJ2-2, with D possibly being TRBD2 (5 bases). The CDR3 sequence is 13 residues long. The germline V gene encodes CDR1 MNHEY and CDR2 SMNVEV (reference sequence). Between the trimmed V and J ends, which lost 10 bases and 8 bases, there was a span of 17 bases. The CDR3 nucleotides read TGTGCCACCGCACTGGGAGTTGCAGGGGAGCTGTTTTTT. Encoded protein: CATALGVAGELFF.

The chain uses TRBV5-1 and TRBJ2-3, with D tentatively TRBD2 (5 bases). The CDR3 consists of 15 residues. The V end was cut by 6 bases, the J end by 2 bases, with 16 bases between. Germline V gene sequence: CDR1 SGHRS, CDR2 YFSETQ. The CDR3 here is CASNKELGNTDTQYF. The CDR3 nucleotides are TGCGCCAGCAACAAGGAACTAGGGAACACAGATACGCAGTATTTT.

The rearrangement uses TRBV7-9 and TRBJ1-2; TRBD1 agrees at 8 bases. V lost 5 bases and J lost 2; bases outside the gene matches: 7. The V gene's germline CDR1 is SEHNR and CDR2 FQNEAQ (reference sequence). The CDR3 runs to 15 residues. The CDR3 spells CASSASGQENYGYTF. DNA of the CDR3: TGTGCCAGCAGCGCGTCGGGACAGGAGAACTATGGCTACACCTTC.

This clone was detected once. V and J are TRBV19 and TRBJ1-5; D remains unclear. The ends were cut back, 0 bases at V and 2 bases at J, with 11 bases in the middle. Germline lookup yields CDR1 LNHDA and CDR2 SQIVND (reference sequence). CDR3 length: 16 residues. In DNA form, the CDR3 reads TGTGCCAGTAGTATAGACGCGGCGGAGGGCAATCAGCCCCAGCATTTT. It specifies CASSIDAAEGNQPQHF.

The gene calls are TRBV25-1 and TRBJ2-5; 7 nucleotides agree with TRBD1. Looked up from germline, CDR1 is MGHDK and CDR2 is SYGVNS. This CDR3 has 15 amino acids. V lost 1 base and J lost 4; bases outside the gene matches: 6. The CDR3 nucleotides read TGTGCCAGCAGTGAATCGCGGCCAGGGGGAGAGACCCAGTACTTC. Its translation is CASSESRPGGETQYF.

In nucleotides, the CDR3 is TGTGCCATCAGTGAATTTCCAGGGATGAACACTGAAGCTTTCTTT. As protein: CAISEFPGMNTEAFF. The rearrangement joins TRBV10-3 to TRBJ1-1, with D tentatively TRBD1 (5 bases). Trimming took off 3 bases at V and 0 bases at J, with 11 bases between the two ends. Germline assignment: CDR1 ENHRY and CDR2 SYGVKD. The CDR3 has 15 residues.

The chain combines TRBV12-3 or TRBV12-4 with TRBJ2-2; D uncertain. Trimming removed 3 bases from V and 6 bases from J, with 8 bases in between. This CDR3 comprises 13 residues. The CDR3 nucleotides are TGTGCCAGCAGTTTGTCGAGGCCCGGGGAGCTGTTTTTT. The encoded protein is CASSLSRPGELFF.

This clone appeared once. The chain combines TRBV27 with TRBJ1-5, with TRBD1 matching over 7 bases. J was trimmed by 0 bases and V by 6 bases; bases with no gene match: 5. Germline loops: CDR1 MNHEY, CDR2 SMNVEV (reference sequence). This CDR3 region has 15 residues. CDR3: CASRQGTDSNQPQHF. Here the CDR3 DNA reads TGTGCCAGCAGGCAGGGGACAGATAGCAATCAGCCCCAGCATTTT.

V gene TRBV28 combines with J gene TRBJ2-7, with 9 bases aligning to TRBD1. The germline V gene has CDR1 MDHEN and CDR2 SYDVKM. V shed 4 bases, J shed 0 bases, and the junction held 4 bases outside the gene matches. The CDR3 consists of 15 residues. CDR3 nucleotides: TGTGCCAGCAGTTCCCCGGGACAGGGCTCCTACGAGCAGTACTTC. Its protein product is CASSSPGQGSYEQYF.

DNA for the CDR3: TGTGCCAGCAGCCTGTCAGATACGCAGTATTTT. This translates into CASSLSDTQYF. The rearrangement links TRBV2 to TRBJ2-3, with D uncertain. The CDR3 is 11 residues long. Trimming removed 6 bases at V and 4 bases at J, with 5 bases between. Germline V gene sequence: CDR1 SNHLY, CDR2 FYNNEI.

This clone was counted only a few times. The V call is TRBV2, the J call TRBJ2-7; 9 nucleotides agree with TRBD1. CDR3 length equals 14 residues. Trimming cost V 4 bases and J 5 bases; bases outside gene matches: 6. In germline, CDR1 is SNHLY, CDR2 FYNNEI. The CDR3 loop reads CASSVWTGVDEQYF. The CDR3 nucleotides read TGTGCCAGCAGTGTTTGGACAGGGGTAGACGAGCAGTACTTC.

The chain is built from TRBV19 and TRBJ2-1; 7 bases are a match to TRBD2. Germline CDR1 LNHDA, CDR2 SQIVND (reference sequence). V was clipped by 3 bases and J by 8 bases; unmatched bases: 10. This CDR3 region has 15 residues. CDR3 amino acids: CASSIQAGEFDEQFF. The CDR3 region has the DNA TGTGCCAGTAGTATTCAGGCGGGAGAATTCGATGAGCAGTTCTTC.

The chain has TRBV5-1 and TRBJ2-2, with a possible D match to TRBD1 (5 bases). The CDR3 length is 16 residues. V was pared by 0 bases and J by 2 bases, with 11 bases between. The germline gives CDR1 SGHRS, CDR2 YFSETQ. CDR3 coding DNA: TGCGCCAGCAGCTTGGCCTCAGGGCGAAACACCGGGGAGCTGTTTTTT. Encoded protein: CASSLASGRNTGELFF.

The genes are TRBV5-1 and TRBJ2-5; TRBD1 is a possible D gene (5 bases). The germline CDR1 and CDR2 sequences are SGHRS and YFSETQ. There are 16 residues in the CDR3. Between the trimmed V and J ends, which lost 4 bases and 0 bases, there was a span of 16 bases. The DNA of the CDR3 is TGCGCCAGCAGCAACCGTAGACAGAACCACCAAGAGACCCAGTACTTC. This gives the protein CASSNRRQNHQETQYF.

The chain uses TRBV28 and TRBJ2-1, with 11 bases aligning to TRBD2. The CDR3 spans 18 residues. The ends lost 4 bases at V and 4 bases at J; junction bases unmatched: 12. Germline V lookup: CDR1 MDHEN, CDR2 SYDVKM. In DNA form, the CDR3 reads TGTGCCAGCAGTTCATCGGGACTAGCGGCGTTTATTTACAATGAGCAGTTCTTC. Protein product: CASSSSGLAAFIYNEQFF.

Written as DNA, the CDR3 is TGTGCCAGCAGCTTAGGGCCCACAAGGACAGGAGGATACAATGAGCAGTTCTTC. Amino acid sequence: CASSLGPTRTGGYNEQFF. This chain links TRBV7-3 with TRBJ2-1; TRBD1 aligns across 7 bases. The CDR3 contains 18 residues. CDR1 is SGHTA and CDR2 is FQGTGA in the germline V gene. Trimming at V came to 2 bases and at J to 4 bases, leaving 14 bases not matched to a gene.

CDR3 region: CASSPGQGLWNEQFF. For the CDR3, the DNA is TGTGCCAGCAGCCCCGGGCAGGGCCTTTGGAATGAGCAGTTCTTC. The J gene is TRBJ2-1, the V gene TRBV6-6; possible D gene TRBD1, 5 bases. Germline lookup yields CDR1 MNHNY and CDR2 SVGAGI (reference sequence). The ends were cut back, 6 bases at V and 7 bases at J, with 19 bases in the middle. This CDR3 has 15 amino acids.

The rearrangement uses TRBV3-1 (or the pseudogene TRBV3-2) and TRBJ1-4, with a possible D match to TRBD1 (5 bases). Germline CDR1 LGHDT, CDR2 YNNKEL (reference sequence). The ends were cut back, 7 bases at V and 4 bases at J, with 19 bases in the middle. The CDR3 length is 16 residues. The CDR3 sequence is CASTRGGARINEKLFF. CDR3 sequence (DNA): TGTGCCAGCACCCGGGGAGGGGCTAGGATTAATGAAAAACTGTTTTTT.

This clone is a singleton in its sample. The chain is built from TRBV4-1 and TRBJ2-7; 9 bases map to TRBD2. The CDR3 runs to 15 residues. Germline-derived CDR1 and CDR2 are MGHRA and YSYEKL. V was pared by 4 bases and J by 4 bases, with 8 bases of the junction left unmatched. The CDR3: CASSPWAGGEYEQYF. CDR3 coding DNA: TGCGCCAGCAGCCCTTGGGCGGGAGGGGAATACGAGCAGTACTTC.